These 32 T cell receptor beta chains were sequenced from one sample in a study of control samples from healthy donors and cancer patients. Here immunoSEQ multiplex PCR was the method, and the copy in TCRdb shows in-frame clones only, minus some. The table has over 150,000 clones, 90% to 95% seen once. Sequencing was performed on blood. The origin of the receptors is a woman younger than 35 in good health.

This rearrangement joins TRBV29-1 to TRBJ1-1; D unresolved. Germline CDR1 and CDR2: SQVTM and ANQGSEA. The CDR3 sequence is 12 residues long. The V gene lost 1 base and the J gene lost 0 bases, with 3 bases spanning the gap. CDR3 nucleotides: TGCAGCGTTGAAGGAGTGAACACTGAAGCTTTCTTT. Protein sequence: CSVEGVNTEAFF.

The count of this clone is one. The chain employs TRBV24-1 and TRBJ1-2; 10 bases match TRBD1. This CDR3 is built from 14 residues. Germline CDR1 reads KGHDR; CDR2 reads SFDVKD. The junction had 3 bases not matched to a gene; V was cut back by 5 bases and J by 4 bases. This CDR3 is CATSGQGAVYGYTF. The CDR3 nucleotides read TGTGCCACCAGTGGACAGGGGGCGGTCTATGGCTACACCTTC.

The rearrangement links TRBV7-2 to TRBJ1-2; 9 bases are shared with TRBD1. The germline V gene has CDR1 SGHTA and CDR2 FQGNSA. This CDR3 spans 15 amino acids. The V gene end was trimmed by 1 base and the J gene end by 8 bases; junction bases not matched to a gene: 8. The CDR3 sequence is CASSLDGQGISGYTF. As DNA, the CDR3 is TGTGCCAGCAGCTTAGACGGACAGGGGATTTCAGGCTACACCTTC.

This clone came up once. This chain joins TRBV2 and TRBJ2-7; 8 bases line up with TRBD2. The CDR3 is 15 amino acids. Trimming took 6 bases from V and 7 from J; bases not matched to a gene: 14. CDR1 and CDR2 from the germline V gene are SNHLY and FYNNEI. CDR3 residues: CASRVLADPREEQYF. In DNA, the CDR3 is TGTGCCAGCAGAGTACTAGCGGACCCCCGTGAGGAGCAGTACTTC.

V is TRBV5-6 and J is TRBJ1-2; D unclear. Per the germline V gene, CDR1 is SGHDT and CDR2 is YYEEEE. The V gene lost 0 bases and the J gene lost 4 bases, with 7 bases spanning the gap. The CDR3 is 13 amino acids. This chain's CDR3 is CASSLVSGYGYTF. The CDR3 region has the DNA TGTGCCAGCAGCTTGGTTTCTGGCTATGGCTACACCTTC.

The chain carries TRBV19 and TRBJ1-3; possible D gene TRBD1, 5 bases. Germline CDR1 reads LNHDA; CDR2 reads SQIVND (reference sequence). The CDR3 is 16 residues long. V lost 9 bases and J 0 bases, leaving 18 bases between the germline ends. Here the CDR3 reads CASSTSAGGSGNTIYF. The DNA for the CDR3 is TGTGCCAGCTCGACTTCCGCGGGGGGCTCTGGAAACACCATATATTTT.

The CDR3 coding sequence is TGTGCCAGCAGCTTTCTAGTGACAGGGGGCTTCCGTACGCAGTATTTT. It translates to CASSFLVTGGFRTQYF. This chain uses TRBV7-9 with TRBJ2-3; 10 positions match TRBD1. The CDR3 runs to 16 residues. Germline V gives CDR1 SEHNR, CDR2 FQNEAQ (reference sequence). The V and J ends lost 3 bases and 8 bases, in that order; junction bases with no gene match: 11.

This clone was seen just once. This CDR3 is CASSLVSGNTEAFF. CDR3 DNA sequence: TGTGCCAGCAGCTTAGTTTCAGGGAACACTGAAGCTTTCTTT. J is TRBJ1-1 and V is TRBV7-2; no reliable D call. This CDR3 region has 14 residues. V was pared by 1 base and J by 1 base, with 7 bases between. Germline assignment: CDR1 SGHTA and CDR2 FQGNSA.

This clone has a single count. The chain employs TRBV24-1 and TRBJ2-1; a weak D match, TRBD2 (6 bases). Trimming shortened V by 2 bases and J by 15 bases, and 19 bases separated the two germline ends. The CDR3 contains 14 residues. Germline V gene sequence: CDR1 KGHDR, CDR2 SFDVKD. The CDR3 DNA reads TGTGCCACCAGTGATTCTCTCTGGGACTTGCCCCCGTTCTTC. Translation: CATSDSLWDLPPFF.

This chain uses TRBV7-2 with TRBJ1-5; the D is unclear. The germline V gene has CDR1 SGHTA and CDR2 FQGNSA. V lost 0 bases and J lost 4, with 10 bases in between. This CDR3 contains 15 residues. CDR3 region: CASSLASRGNQPQHF. CDR3 sequence (DNA): TGTGCCAGCAGCTTAGCGTCCCGGGGAAATCAGCCCCAGCATTTT.

The chain uses TRBV5-1 and TRBJ1-1, with D uncertain. V lost 9 bases and J lost 4, with 16 bases in between. Germline CDR1 SGHRS, CDR2 YFSETQ. CDR3 length: 13 residues. CDR3 coding DNA: TGCGCCACCTCATCTGAGGGTAGCACTGAAGCTTTCTTT. Translation gives CATSSEGSTEAFF.

The chain recombines TRBV3-1 (or the pseudogene TRBV3-2) with TRBJ1-2; TRBD1 is a possible D gene (6 bases). The CDR3 consists of 15 residues. The V end lost 4 bases, the J end lost 2 bases, and 14 bases lay between the germline ends. Germline V gene lookup returns CDR1 LGHDT and CDR2 YNNKEL (reference sequence). The CDR3 sequence is CASSLLGQLNYGYTF. The CDR3 DNA reads TGTGCCAGCAGCCTTTTAGGACAGCTGAACTATGGCTACACCTTC.

This clone was recorded once. The J gene is TRBJ1-1, the V gene TRBV11-2; maybe TRBD1 (6 bases). Deletions cut 5 bases from V and 1 base from J, with 11 bases between. Looked up from germline, CDR1 is SGHAT and CDR2 is FQNNGV. This CDR3 spans 14 amino acids. The DNA for the CDR3 is TGTGCCAGCAGCCTTTGGACAGCGAACACTGAAGCTTTCTTT. Its protein is CASSLWTANTEAFF.

The chain recombines TRBV5-1 with TRBJ2-7; 7 bases agree with TRBD1. V shed 5 bases and J 5 bases; nucleotides not matched to a gene: 4. There are 12 residues in the CDR3. The germline V gene encodes CDR1 SGHRS and CDR2 YFSETQ. DNA of the CDR3: TGCGCCAGCAGTGCCCAGGGGGACGAGCAGTACTTC. Protein product: CASSAQGDEQYF.

The V gene is TRBV7-6, the J gene TRBJ1-1; possible D gene TRBD1, 5 bases. CDR3 length: 15 amino acids. The germline V gene encodes CDR1 SGHVS and CDR2 FNYEAQ. Between the trimmed V and J ends, which lost 0 bases and 2 bases, there was a span of 10 bases. In DNA, the CDR3 is TGTGCCAGCAGCTTAGCTCCAGGGATTAACACTGAAGCTTTCTTT. This gives the protein CASSLAPGINTEAFF.

This sequence joins TRBV2 and TRBJ2-3; the D gene is possibly TRBD1 (7 bases). This CDR3 has 15 amino acids. The ends were cut back, 8 bases at V and 0 bases at J, with 15 bases in the middle. Germline V gene lookup returns CDR1 SNHLY and CDR2 FYNNEI. This CDR3 is CASPQGGASTDTQYF. CDR3 DNA sequence: TGTGCCAGCCCGCAGGGGGGCGCTAGCACAGATACGCAGTATTTT.

The chain uses TRBV6-5 and TRBJ2-1; D unresolved. V shed 4 bases and J shed 5 bases, with 6 bases lying between them. This CDR3 comprises 12 residues. CDR1 and CDR2 from the germline V gene are MNHEY and SVGAGI. CDR3 sequence reads: CASSSRDNEQFF. The DNA for the CDR3 is TGTGCCAGCAGTTCCCGGGACAATGAGCAGTTCTTC.

The rearrangement links TRBV6-6 to TRBJ2-7; D unclear. With 6 bases removed from V and 3 bases from J, the gap between germline ends came to 18 bases. The germline gives CDR1 MNHNY, CDR2 SVGAGI (reference sequence). CDR3 length equals 15 residues. The CDR3 DNA is TGTGCCAGCAGGGAAAGTGGTCCGTCCAGCTACGAGCAGTACTTC. Residues: CASRESGPSSYEQYF.

The chain is built from TRBV9 and TRBJ2-7; D is possibly TRBD2 (5 bases). Germline lookup yields CDR1 SGDLS and CDR2 YYNGEE. V dropped 3 bases and J dropped 6 bases, with 13 bases sitting between them. The length of the CDR3 is 13 residues. CDR3 DNA: TGTGCCAGCAGCGCCGGGAATAGCCTCGAGCAGTACTTC. Protein: CASSAGNSLEQYF.

This clone is a singleton in its sample. This rearrangement joins TRBV5-1 to TRBJ1-5; no clear D gene. Looked up from germline, CDR1 is SGHRS and CDR2 is YFSETQ. This CDR3 region has 13 residues. Trimming stripped 4 bases from V and 6 bases from J, with 11 bases between. In nucleotides, the CDR3 is TGCGCCAGCAGCCTGAAGGAAGGTCAGCCCCAGCATTTT. This encodes CASSLKEGQPQHF. The full variable domain, rest sourced from reference TRBV5-1 and TRBJ1-5, is KAGVTQTPRYLIKTRGQQVTLSCSPISGHRSVSWYQQTPGQGLQFLFEYFSETQRNKGNFPGRFSGRQFSNSRSEMNVSTLELGDSALYLCASSLKEGQPQHFGDGTRLSIL.

The chain is built from TRBV19 and TRBJ2-1; possible D gene TRBD2, 5 bases. The CDR3 sequence is 13 residues long. The V end was cut by 3 bases, the J end by 5 bases, with 8 bases between. Germline CDR1 LNHDA, CDR2 SQIVND (reference sequence). CDR3 protein: CASSISGNNEQFF. CDR3 DNA sequence: TGTGCCAGTAGTATTTCGGGAAACAATGAGCAGTTCTTC. The entire variable domain, with the rest obtained from reference TRBV19 and TRBJ2-1, is as follows: DGGITQSPKYLFRKEGQNVTLSCEQNLNHDAMYWYRQDPGQGLRLIYYSQIVNDFQKGDIAEGYSVSREKKESFPLTVTSAQKNPTAFYLCASSISGNNEQFFGPGTRLTVL.

The chain links TRBV11-3 to TRBJ2-1; perhaps TRBD2 as D (5 bases). The germline CDR1 and CDR2 sequences are SGHNT and YENEEA. Trimming removed 5 bases at V and 2 bases at J, with 7 bases between. CDR3 length: 13 residues. DNA of the CDR3: TGTGCCAGCAGCGTGGGAGCCTACAATGAGCAGTTCTTC. Translating gives CASSVGAYNEQFF. Full variable domain (outside the CDR3, taken from reference TRBV11-3 and TRBJ2-1): EAGVVQSPRYKIIEKKQPVAFWCNPISGHNTLYWYLQNLGQGPELLIRYENEEAVDDSQLPKDRFSAERLKGVDSTLKIQPAELGDSAVYLCASSVGAYNEQFFGPGTRLTVL.

V is TRBV7-2 and J is TRBJ2-7; 7 bases are shared with TRBD2. Germline CDR1 and CDR2: SGHTA and FQGNSA. J was trimmed by 3 bases and V by 0 bases; bases with no gene match: 8. The CDR3 consists of 16 residues. The CDR3 sequence is CASSLAGGSSDYEQYF. The DNA for the CDR3 is TGTGCCAGCAGCTTAGCGGGCGGGAGTTCCGACTACGAGCAGTACTTC.

DNA for the CDR3: TGTGCCAGCAGCTGGGACCGCACTGAAGCTTTCTTT. As protein: CASSWDRTEAFF. The J gene is TRBJ1-1, the V gene TRBV11-2, with a weak D call TRBD1 (5 bases). Germline V gene lookup returns CDR1 SGHAT and CDR2 FQNNGV. The CDR3 totals 12 residues. V was pared by 4 bases and J by 4 bases, with 7 bases between.

The rearrangement links TRBV10-3 to TRBJ1-1, with D maybe TRBD1 (5 bases). The CDR3 loop spans 13 amino acids. Germline V gene data show CDR1 as ENHRY and CDR2 as SYGVKD. Trimming left V 6 bases short and J 1 base short, with 9 bases between. The CDR3 reads CAISFDRNTEAFF. In DNA, the CDR3 is TGTGCCATCAGCTTCGACAGGAACACTGAAGCTTTCTTT.

This chain uses TRBV28 with TRBJ2-2, with 9 bases matching TRBD2. The CDR3 loop spans 16 amino acids. Germline CDR1 MDHEN, CDR2 SYDVKM. V trimming: 6 bases; J trimming: 5 bases; junction bases outside the gene matches: 10. The CDR3 reads CASSRPGLAVTGELFF. The DNA for the CDR3 is TGTGCCAGCAGCCGCCCGGGACTAGCTGTAACCGGGGAGCTGTTTTTT.

The chain uses TRBV29-1 and TRBJ2-7, with D possibly matching TRBD1 (5 bases). Germline V gene sequence: CDR1 SQVTM, CDR2 ANQGSEA. V lost 2 bases, J lost 2 bases, and 13 bases lay in between. The CDR3 consists of 14 residues. The CDR3 loop reads CSVELGQGPYEQYF. The CDR3 nucleotides read TGCAGCGTTGAACTGGGTCAGGGTCCCTACGAGCAGTACTTC.

The CDR3 nucleotides read TGTGCCAGAAGCTTGCTAACGGGAGAACGCTCCTACGAGCAGTACTTC. Protein sequence: CARSLLTGERSYEQYF. V gene TRBV5-3 combines with J gene TRBJ2-7; D is perhaps TRBD2 (6 bases). TRBV5-3 is an ORF, with its function uncertain. The CDR3 loop spans 16 amino acids. Trimming took off 1 base at V and 0 bases at J, with 14 bases between the two ends.

The chain employs TRBV2 and TRBJ2-1, with D perhaps TRBD2 (6 bases). V was pared by 4 bases and J by 5 bases, with 15 bases between. From germline, CDR1 is SNHLY and CDR2 FYNNEI. CDR3 size: 15 residues. The CDR3 sequence is CASSVGGRENNEQFF. CDR3 coding DNA: TGTGCCAGCAGTGTAGGAGGGCGCGAAAACAATGAGCAGTTCTTC.

The J gene is TRBJ1-1, the V gene TRBV7-9, with D uncertain. Germline V gene data show CDR1 as SEHNR and CDR2 as FQNEAQ (reference sequence). The CDR3 runs to 13 residues. Trimming shortened V by 1 base and J by 0 bases, and 3 bases separated the two germline ends. DNA for the CDR3: TGTGCCAGCAGCTTAGTGATGAACACTGAAGCTTTCTTT. Residues: CASSLVMNTEAFF.

The chain couples TRBV21-1 to TRBJ1-6. TRBV21-1 corresponds to a pseudogene. This CDR3 has 13 residues. CDR3 bases: TGTGCCAGCAGCATTTTCACCCGGTCTCCCCTCCACTTT. Translation: CASSIFTRSPLHF.

The chain employs TRBV5-1 and TRBJ1-2; D is unclear. This CDR3 has 13 residues. Germline V gene data show CDR1 as SGHRS and CDR2 as YFSETQ. The germline V and J ends were trimmed by 2 bases and 7 bases, with 12 bases remaining between them. CDR3 sequence: CASSFFGPPGYTF. The CDR3 nucleotides are TGCGCCAGCAGCTTTTTTGGGCCTCCTGGCTACACCTTC.